A single sample gave rise to the 17 T cell receptor beta chains below, sequenced in a study of early T cells in non-severe SARS-CoV-2 infection. One entry per CDR3 protein results from TCRdb running MiXCR on the 5' RACE reads. The sample records tens of thousands of distinct CDR3 sequences, around 9.1% being singletons. This specimen consisted of whole blood, obtained at baseline. These receptors were taken from an adult who was a healthcare worker with PCR-confirmed SARS-CoV-2 infection or an uninfected control (not recorded which).

The rearrangement uses TRBV12-5 and TRBJ1-1, with D unresolved. V lost 6 bases, J lost 4 bases, and 12 bases lay in between. The CDR3 runs to 13 residues. In germline, CDR1 is LGHNT, CDR2 FRNRAP. The CDR3 reads CASGVKRSTEAFF. Here the CDR3 DNA reads TGTGCTAGTGGGGTTAAAAGGAGCACTGAAGCTTTCTTT.

Only a few counts were recorded for this clonotype. V usage is TRBV5-1 and J usage is TRBJ1-2; D perhaps matches TRBD1 (5 bases). Deletions cut 4 bases from V and 4 bases from J, with 11 bases between. Germline CDR1 is SGHRS and CDR2 is YFSETQ. CDR3 size: 13 residues. The CDR3 spells CASSGGVSYGYTF. The CDR3 coding sequence is TGCGCCAGCAGCGGAGGGGTCTCCTATGGCTACACCTTC. Full variable domain (missing parts from reference TRBV5-1 and TRBJ1-2): KAGVTQTPRYLIKTRGQQVTLSCSPISGHRSVSWYQQTPGQGLQFLFEYFSETQRNKGNFPGRFSGRQFSNSRSEMNVSTLELGDSALYLCASSGGVSYGYTFGSGTRLTVV.

The sample holds a few counts of this clonotype. The chain has TRBV6-2 or TRBV6-3 and TRBJ2-2, with D unclear. V lost 6 bases, J lost 1 base, and 9 bases lay in between. The germline CDR1 and CDR2 sequences are MNHEY and SVGEGT. This CDR3 is built from 14 residues. The chain's CDR3 is CASRDGGNTGELFF. The CDR3 coding sequence is TGTGCCAGCAGGGACGGCGGGAACACCGGGGAGCTGTTTTTT.

This clonotype was observed at least ten times. The V and J genes are TRBV6-6 and TRBJ1-5, with D unclear. Germline assignment: CDR1 MNHNY and CDR2 SVGAGI (reference sequence). V dropped 7 bases and J dropped 0 bases, with 13 bases sitting between them. There are 15 residues in the CDR3. The CDR3 DNA reads as TGTGCCAGCAACCCCAACTTATTTAGCAATCAGCCCCAGCATTTT. Translated: CASNPNLFSNQPQHF.

For this clonotype: This may be a read error, as it is one base from a much larger clone. The chain couples TRBV20-1 to TRBJ2-1; D could derive from TRBD1 or TRBD2 (5 bases each). Per the germline V gene, CDR1 is DFQATT and CDR2 is SNEGSKA (reference sequence). This CDR3 contains 15 residues. With 6 bases removed from V and 5 bases from J, the gap between germline ends came to 20 bases. CDR3 bases: TGCAGTGCCATTACCTGGGGGATCTTTCACAATGAGCAGTTCTTC. Its protein is CSAITWGIFHNEQFF.

This clonotype was observed many times. V usage is TRBV11-2 and J usage is TRBJ1-2; 8 bases are a match to TRBD1. Trimming took 5 bases from V and 6 from J; bases not matched to a gene: 5. The CDR3 spans 13 residues. Germline V gene lookup returns CDR1 SGHAT and CDR2 FQNNGV. The CDR3 region is CASSLGQGDGYTF. The CDR3 nucleotides are TGTGCCAGCAGCCTAGGACAGGGAGATGGCTACACCTTC.

The chain links TRBV9 to TRBJ2-5; 9 positions agree with TRBD1. This CDR3 region has 14 residues. The junction had 10 bases not matched to a gene; V was cut back by 4 bases and J by 9 bases. Germline V gene sequence: CDR1 SGDLS, CDR2 YYNGEE. CDR3 coding DNA: TGTGCCAGCAGCCCCGGACAGGGGTCAGGGGCCCAGTACTTC. Its translation: CASSPGQGSGAQYF.

The chain carries TRBV4-3 and TRBJ1-1; perhaps TRBD1 as D (6 bases). The CDR3 covers 16 residues. V dropped 3 bases and J dropped 1 base, with 15 bases sitting between them. Germline V CDR1 and CDR2: LGHNA, YSLEER. This chain's CDR3 is CASSQAEWGRNTEAFF. The DNA for the CDR3 is TGCGCCAGCAGCCAGGCCGAATGGGGGCGGAACACTGAAGCTTTCTTT.

The chain carries TRBV3-1 and TRBJ2-7, with D tentatively TRBD1 (6 bases). This CDR3 region has 16 residues. The ends were cut back, 4 bases at V and 2 bases at J, with 18 bases in the middle. Germline V gene sequence: CDR1 LGHDT, CDR2 YNNKEL (reference sequence). CDR3 in DNA: TGTGCCAGCAGCCTCGTTACCGGGACACCACCCTACGAGCAGTACTTC. This codes for CASSLVTGTPPYEQYF.

V and J are TRBV9 and TRBJ1-5; D uncertain. Trimming shortened V by 0 bases and J by 6 bases, and 10 bases separated the two germline ends. The CDR3 spans 14 residues. Germline CDR1 SGDLS, CDR2 YYNGEE. The CDR3 loop is CASSVAGEAQPQHF. The CDR3 coding sequence is TGTGCCAGCAGCGTAGCTGGGGAGGCTCAGCCCCAGCATTTT.

This clonotype was recorded at least ten times. The rearrangement links TRBV6-1 to TRBJ2-4, with no clear D. The CDR3 sequence is 16 residues long. In germline, CDR1 is MNHNS, CDR2 SASEGT. Trimming stripped 7 bases from V and 0 bases from J, with 16 bases between. CDR3 DNA sequence: TGTGCCAGCACAGACTGGGAACCTGTAGCCAAAAACATTCAGTACTTC. Protein: CASTDWEPVAKNIQYF.

The chain joins TRBV7-9 to TRBJ1-1, with D hard to call. The germline V gene has CDR1 SEHNR and CDR2 FQNEAQ (reference sequence). The CDR3 runs 14 residues. V was clipped by 3 bases and J by 7 bases, with 15 bases between them. CDR3 in amino acids: CASSFIVPADEAFF. The CDR3 DNA follows: TGTGCCAGCAGCTTCATCGTACCAGCCGATGAAGCTTTCTTT. Based on the CDR3 plus reference TRBV7-9 and TRBJ1-1, the full variable domain is DTGVSQNPRHKITKRGQNVTFRCDPISEHNRLYWYRQTLGQGPEFLTYFQNEAQLEKSRLLSDRFSAERPKGSFSTLEIQRTEQGDSAMYLCASSFIVPADEAFFGQGTRLTVV.

This chain connects TRBV7-2 to TRBJ2-1, with D hard to call. CDR3 length: 14 amino acids. Trimming left V 7 bases short and J 5 bases short, with 15 bases between. Germline V CDR1 and CDR2: SGHTA, FQGNSA. This CDR3 is CASTMTGGNNEQFF. CDR3 nucleotide sequence: TGTGCCAGCACTATGACGGGTGGAAACAATGAGCAGTTCTTC.

This clonotype appeared a few times. This chain joins TRBV27 and TRBJ2-2; possibly TRBD1 or TRBD2 for D (6 bases each). CDR1 and CDR2 from the germline V gene are MNHEY and SMNVEV (reference sequence). This CDR3 is built from 16 residues. V shed 7 bases and J shed 1 base, with 16 bases lying between them. CDR3 region: CASTTGAGVNTGELFF. CDR3 DNA sequence: TGTGCCAGCACTACGGGGGCAGGGGTGAACACCGGGGAGCTGTTTTTT.

The chain carries TRBV18 and TRBJ1-2; a weak D match, TRBD1 (6 bases). The length of the CDR3 is 15 residues. V was pared by 3 bases and J by 4 bases, with 15 bases between. CDR1 and CDR2 from the germline V gene are KGHSH and LQKENI. The CDR3, as DNA: TGTGCCAGCTCACCCGAACAGGGAGCTTCCTATGGCTACACCTTC. This gives the protein CASSPEQGASYGYTF.

The gene calls are TRBV4-1 and TRBJ2-4; D may be TRBD2 (5 bases). V lost 3 bases and J lost 5, with 8 bases in between. Germline V gene sequence: CDR1 MGHRA, CDR2 YSYEKL. This CDR3 comprises 13 residues. CDR3 coding DNA: TGCGCCAGCAGCCAGTGGGGAGAAAACATTCAGTACTTC. Translation: CASSQWGENIQYF.

This clonotype has ten or more counts. The rearrangement uses TRBV5-1 and TRBJ2-7; 16 nucleotides align to TRBD2. Germline loops: CDR1 SGHRS, CDR2 YFSETQ. This CDR3 has 19 amino acids. V was clipped by 4 bases and J by 5 bases; unmatched bases: 15. CDR3 in amino acids: CASSVPPGTSGGGTHEQYF. The CDR3 DNA is TGCGCCAGCAGCGTTCCGCCCGGGACTAGCGGGGGGGGGACCCACGAGCAGTACTTC.